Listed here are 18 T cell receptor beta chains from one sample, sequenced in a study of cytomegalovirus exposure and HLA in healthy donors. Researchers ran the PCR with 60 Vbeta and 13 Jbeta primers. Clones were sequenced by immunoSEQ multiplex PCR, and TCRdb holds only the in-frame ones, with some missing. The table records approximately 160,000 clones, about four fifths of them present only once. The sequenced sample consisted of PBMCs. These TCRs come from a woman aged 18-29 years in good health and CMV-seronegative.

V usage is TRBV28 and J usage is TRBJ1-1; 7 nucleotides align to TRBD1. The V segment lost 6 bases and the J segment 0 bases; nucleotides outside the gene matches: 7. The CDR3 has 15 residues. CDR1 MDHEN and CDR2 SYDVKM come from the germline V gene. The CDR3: CASSLGGQLNTEAFF. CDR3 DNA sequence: TGTGCCAGCAGCTTGGGGGGACAGTTGAACACTGAAGCTTTCTTT.

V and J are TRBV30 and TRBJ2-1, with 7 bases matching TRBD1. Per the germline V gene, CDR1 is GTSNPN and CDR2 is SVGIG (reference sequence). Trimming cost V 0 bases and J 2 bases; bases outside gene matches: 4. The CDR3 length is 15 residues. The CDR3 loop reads CAWSVGQSPYNEQFF. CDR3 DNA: TGTGCCTGGAGTGTGGGACAGTCACCCTACAATGAGCAGTTCTTC.

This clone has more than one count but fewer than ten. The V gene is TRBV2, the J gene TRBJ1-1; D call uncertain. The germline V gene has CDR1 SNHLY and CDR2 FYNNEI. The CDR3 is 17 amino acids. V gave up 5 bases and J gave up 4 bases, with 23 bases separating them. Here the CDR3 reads CASSLLAVATVGTEAFF. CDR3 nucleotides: TGTGCCAGCAGTCTCCTCGCGGTGGCTACGGTGGGCACTGAAGCTTTCTTT. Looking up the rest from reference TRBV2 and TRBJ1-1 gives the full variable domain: EPEVTQTPSHQVTQMGQEVILRCVPISNHLYFYWYRQILGQKVEFLVSFYNNEISEKSEIFDDQFSVERPDGSNFTLKIRSTKLEDSAMYFCASSLLAVATVGTEAFFGQGTRLTVV.

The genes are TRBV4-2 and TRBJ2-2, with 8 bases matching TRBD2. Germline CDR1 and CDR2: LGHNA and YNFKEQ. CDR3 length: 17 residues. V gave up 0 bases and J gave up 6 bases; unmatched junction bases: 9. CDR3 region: CASSQEGNGRAAGELFF. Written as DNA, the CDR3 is TGTGCCAGCAGCCAAGAGGGAAACGGGAGGGCCGCCGGGGAGCTGTTTTTT.

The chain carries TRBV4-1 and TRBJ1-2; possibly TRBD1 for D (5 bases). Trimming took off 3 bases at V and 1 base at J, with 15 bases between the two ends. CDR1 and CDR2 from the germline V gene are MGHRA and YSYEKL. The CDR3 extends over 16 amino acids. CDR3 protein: CASSQLNGGVNYGYTF. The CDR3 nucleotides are TGCGCCAGCAGCCAGTTGAACGGGGGAGTTAACTATGGCTACACCTTC.

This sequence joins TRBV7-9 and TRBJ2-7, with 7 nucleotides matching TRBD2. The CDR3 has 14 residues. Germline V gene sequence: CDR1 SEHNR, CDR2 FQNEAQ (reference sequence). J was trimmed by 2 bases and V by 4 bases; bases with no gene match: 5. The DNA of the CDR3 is TGTGCCAGCAGCTACGGGACTACCCCCTACGAGCAGTACTTC. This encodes CASSYGTTPYEQYF.

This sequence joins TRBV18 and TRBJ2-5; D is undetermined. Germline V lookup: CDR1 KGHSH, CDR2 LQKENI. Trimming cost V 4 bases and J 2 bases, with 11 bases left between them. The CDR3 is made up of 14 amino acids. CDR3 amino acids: CASSLVGPQETQYF. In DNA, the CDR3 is TGTGCCAGCTCACTGGTGGGCCCTCAAGAGACCCAGTACTTC.

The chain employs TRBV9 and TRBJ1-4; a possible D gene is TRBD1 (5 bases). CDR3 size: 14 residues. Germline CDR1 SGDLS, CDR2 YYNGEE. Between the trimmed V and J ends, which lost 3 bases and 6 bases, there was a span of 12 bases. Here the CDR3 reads CASSGGTLHEKLFF. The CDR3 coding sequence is TGTGCCAGCAGCGGCGGGACCCTTCATGAAAAACTGTTTTTT.

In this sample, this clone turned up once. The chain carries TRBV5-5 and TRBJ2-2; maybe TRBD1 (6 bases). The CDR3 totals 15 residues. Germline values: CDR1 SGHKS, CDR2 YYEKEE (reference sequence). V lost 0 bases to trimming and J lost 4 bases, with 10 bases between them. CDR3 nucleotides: TGTGCCAGCAGCTTGGGGACAGAGTTCACCGGGGAGCTGTTTTTT. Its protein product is CASSLGTEFTGELFF. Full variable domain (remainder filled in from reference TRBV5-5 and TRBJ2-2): DAGVTQSPTHLIKTRGQQVTLRCSPISGHKSVSWYQQVLGQGPQFIFQYYEKEERGRGNFPDRFSARQFPNYSSELNVNALLLGDSALYLCASSLGTEFTGELFFGEGSRLTVL.

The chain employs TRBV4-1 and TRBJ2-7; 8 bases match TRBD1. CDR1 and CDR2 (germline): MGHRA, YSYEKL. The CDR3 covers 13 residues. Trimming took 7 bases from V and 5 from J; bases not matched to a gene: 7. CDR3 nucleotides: TGCGCCAGCACCCGACAGGGGTCCCACGAGCAGTACTTC. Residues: CASTRQGSHEQYF.

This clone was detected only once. The CDR3 sequence is CASSFRTGGQPQHF. Written as DNA, the CDR3 is TGTGCCAGCAGTTTTCGAACAGGGGGTCAGCCCCAGCATTTT. This chain uses TRBV27 with TRBJ1-5, with 8 bases fitting TRBD1. V was clipped by 3 bases and J by 6 bases; unmatched bases: 4. Germline CDR1 reads MNHEY; CDR2 reads SMNVEV (reference sequence). This CDR3 spans 14 amino acids.

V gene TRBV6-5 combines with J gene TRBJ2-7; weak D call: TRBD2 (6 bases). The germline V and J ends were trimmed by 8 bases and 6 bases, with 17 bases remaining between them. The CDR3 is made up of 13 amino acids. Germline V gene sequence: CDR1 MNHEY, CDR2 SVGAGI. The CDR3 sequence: CASFRREGGEQYF. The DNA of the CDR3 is TGTGCCAGCTTTAGAAGAGAGGGAGGCGAGCAGTACTTC.

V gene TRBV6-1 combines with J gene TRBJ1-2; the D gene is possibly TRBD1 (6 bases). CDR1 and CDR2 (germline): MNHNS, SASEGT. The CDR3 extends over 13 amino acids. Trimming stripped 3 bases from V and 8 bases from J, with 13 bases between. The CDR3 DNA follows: TGTGCCAGCAGTGAGATCAACAGGGAGGGCTACACCTTC. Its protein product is CASSEINREGYTF.

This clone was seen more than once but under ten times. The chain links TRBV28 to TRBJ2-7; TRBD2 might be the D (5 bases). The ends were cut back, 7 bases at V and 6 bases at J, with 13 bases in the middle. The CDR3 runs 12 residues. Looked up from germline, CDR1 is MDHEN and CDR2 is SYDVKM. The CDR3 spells CASTRGRFEQYF. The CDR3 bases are TGTGCCAGCACGCGAGGGCGGTTCGAGCAGTACTTC.

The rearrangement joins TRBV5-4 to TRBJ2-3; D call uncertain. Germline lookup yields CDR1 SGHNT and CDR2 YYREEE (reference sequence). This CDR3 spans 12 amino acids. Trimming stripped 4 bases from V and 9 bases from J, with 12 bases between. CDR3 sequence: CASSLGVDTQYF. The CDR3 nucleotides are TGTGCCAGCAGCCTCGGAGTAGACACGCAGTATTTT. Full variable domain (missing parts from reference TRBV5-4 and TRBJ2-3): ETGVTQSPTHLIKTRGQQVTLRCSSQSGHNTVSWYQQALGQGPQFIFQYYREEENGRGNFPPRFSGLQFPNYSSELNVNALELDDSALYLCASSLGVDTQYFGPGTRLTVL.

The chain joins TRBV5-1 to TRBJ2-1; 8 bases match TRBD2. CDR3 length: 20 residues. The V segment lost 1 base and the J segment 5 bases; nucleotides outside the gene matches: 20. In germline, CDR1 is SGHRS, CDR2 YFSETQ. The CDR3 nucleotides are TGCGCCAGCAGCTTGAGGTCCGATTTAGCCGGGACTAGGCTTGACAATGAGCAGTTCTTC. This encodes CASSLRSDLAGTRLDNEQFF. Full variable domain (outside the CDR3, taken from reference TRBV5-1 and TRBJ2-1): KAGVTQTPRYLIKTRGQQVTLSCSPISGHRSVSWYQQTPGQGLQFLFEYFSETQRNKGNFPGRFSGRQFSNSRSEMNVSTLELGDSALYLCASSLRSDLAGTRLDNEQFFGPGTRLTVL.

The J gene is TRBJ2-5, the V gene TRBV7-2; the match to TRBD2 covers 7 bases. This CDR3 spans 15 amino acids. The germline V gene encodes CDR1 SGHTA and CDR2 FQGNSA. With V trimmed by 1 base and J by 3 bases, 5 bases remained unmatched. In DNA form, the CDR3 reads TGTGCCAGCAGCTTAGGCGGCGGGAGTGAAGAGACCCAGTACTTC. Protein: CASSLGGGSEETQYF.

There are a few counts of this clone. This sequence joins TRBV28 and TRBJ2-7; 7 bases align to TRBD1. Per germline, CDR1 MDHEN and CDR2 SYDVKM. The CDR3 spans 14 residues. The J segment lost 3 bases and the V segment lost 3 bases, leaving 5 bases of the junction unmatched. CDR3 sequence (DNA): TGTGCCAGCAGTTTGACCGGGACAGACTACGAGCAGTACTTC. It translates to CASSLTGTDYEQYF.